The 31 T cell receptor beta chains presented below share a single source sample, sequenced in a study of cytomegalovirus exposure and HLA in healthy donors. With 60 Vbeta and 13 Jbeta primers, the PCR was carried out. Some clones are missing from TCRdb's copy, which holds only in-frame ones; the method was immunoSEQ multiplex PCR. The repertoire holds some 140,000 clones, with 70% to 90% as singletons. Specimen: PBMCs. All receptors derive from a man in his forties in good health and CMV-seronegative.

The chain has TRBV6-1 and TRBJ2-3, with D possibly TRBD1 on 5 matching bases. Germline V gives CDR1 MNHNS, CDR2 SASEGT. V was clipped by 1 base and J by 2 bases, with 16 bases between them. The CDR3 is 17 residues long. The CDR3 protein is CASSEVGAEFFTDTQYF. The CDR3 nucleotides are TGTGCCAGCAGTGAAGTTGGGGCAGAGTTTTTCACAGATACGCAGTATTTT.

V is TRBV28 and J is TRBJ2-3, with TRBD2 identical over 8 bases. The CDR3 totals 17 residues. The germline V gene has CDR1 MDHEN and CDR2 SYDVKM. V gave up 6 bases and J gave up 2 bases; unmatched junction bases: 13. The CDR3 spells CASSPSPGGGITDTQYF. The CDR3 DNA reads as TGTGCCAGCAGCCCCTCCCCTGGCGGGGGGATCACAGATACGCAGTATTTT.

This CDR3 is CATSTGTVSNQPQHF. In DNA, the CDR3 is TGTGCCACCAGCACCGGGACAGTTAGCAATCAGCCCCAGCATTTT. This sequence joins TRBV15 and TRBJ1-5; the match to TRBD1 covers 7 bases. The CDR3 is 15 amino acids. CDR1 is LNHNV and CDR2 is YYDKDF in the germline V gene (reference sequence). V was clipped by 4 bases and J by 0 bases; unmatched bases: 3. Filled out from reference TRBV15 and TRBJ1-5, the complete variable domain reads DAMVIQNPRYQVTQFGKPVTLSCSQTLNHNVMYWYQQKSSQAPKLLFHYYDKDFNNEADTPDNFQSRRPNTSFCFLDIRSPGLGDTAMYLCATSTGTVSNQPQHFGDGTRLSIL.

The V gene is TRBV16, the J gene TRBJ2-1; TRBD1 agrees at 9 bases. This CDR3 is 17 amino acids long. The germline CDR1 and CDR2 sequences are KGHSY and FQNENV. V gave up 4 bases and J gave up 3 bases; unmatched junction bases: 10. The CDR3 DNA reads as TGTGCCAGCAGCCTGGGAGGTGGGGACAGGGACTACAATGAGCAGTTCTTC. Translation gives CASSLGGGDRDYNEQFF.

This chain uses TRBV29-1 with TRBJ2-4, with 8 bases lining up with TRBD2. Per germline, CDR1 SQVTM and CDR2 ANQGSEA. The V segment lost 1 base and the J segment 2 bases; nucleotides outside the gene matches: 4. The CDR3 contains 15 residues. The CDR3 DNA reads TGCAGCGTTGAAGGGACTAGCCTCTCCAAAAACATTCAGTACTTC. Translating it yields CSVEGTSLSKNIQYF.

In this sample, this clone turned up once. This sequence joins TRBV7-2 and TRBJ1-1; the D gene is possibly TRBD1 (5 bases). The CDR3 is 13 amino acids. CDR1 is SGHTA and CDR2 is FQGNSA in the germline V gene. The V gene lost 5 bases and the J gene lost 3 bases, with 10 bases spanning the gap. In DNA form, the CDR3 reads TGTGCCAGCAGCCCCCCAGGGCACACTGAAGCTTTCTTT. It is translated as CASSPPGHTEAFF.

The gene calls are TRBV2 and TRBJ2-1; TRBD2 matches 7 bases. The CDR3 length is 16 residues. J was trimmed by 3 bases and V by 3 bases; bases with no gene match: 8. Germline V gives CDR1 SNHLY, CDR2 FYNNEI. The CDR3 DNA follows: TGTGCCAGCAGTGATGGGCCTAGCGGTATCTACAATGAGCAGTTCTTC. Its protein product is CASSDGPSGIYNEQFF.

The chain carries TRBV7-2 and TRBJ2-3, with TRBD2 matching over 9 bases. There are 16 residues in the CDR3. V trimming: 5 bases; J trimming: 6 bases; junction bases outside the gene matches: 12. Germline-derived CDR1 and CDR2 are SGHTA and FQGNSA. The DNA for the CDR3 is TGTGCCAGCAGCCCCCGGGGCGGGGGGGAATCCGATACGCAGTATTTT. As protein: CASSPRGGGESDTQYF.

The chain employs TRBV18 and TRBJ2-7, with 9 bases matching TRBD2. After removal of 6 bases from V and 5 bases from J, the junction contained 14 bases not matched to a gene. Germline V gene sequence: CDR1 KGHSH, CDR2 LQKENI. The length of the CDR3 is 16 residues. In nucleotides, the CDR3 is TGTGCCAGCTCGCCCTCGAACGCGGGGGGGCGGAACGAGCAGTACTTC. Protein sequence: CASSPSNAGGRNEQYF.

The chain uses TRBV14 and TRBJ2-4; D may be TRBD1 (6 bases). The CDR3 consists of 15 residues. The germline V and J ends were trimmed by 1 base and 6 bases, with 13 bases remaining between them. Germline CDR1 and CDR2: SGHDN and FVKESK. The CDR3 coding sequence is TGTGCCAGCAGCCAAGGTACAGGGATGGGAAACATTCAGTACTTC. It is translated as CASSQGTGMGNIQYF.

The chain is built from TRBV5-4 and TRBJ1-2, with TRBD1 as a possible D gene (6 bases). V lost 2 bases, J lost 7 bases, and 12 bases lay in between. The CDR3 extends over 13 amino acids. Germline V lookup: CDR1 SGHNT, CDR2 YYREEE (reference sequence). CDR3 in DNA: TGTGCCAGCAGCTTCGGGTCGGACAGTGGCTACACCTTC. Its translation is CASSFGSDSGYTF. The whole variable domain, filled in from reference TRBV5-4 and TRBJ1-2, reads ETGVTQSPTHLIKTRGQQVTLRCSSQSGHNTVSWYQQALGQGPQFIFQYYREEENGRGNFPPRFSGLQFPNYSSELNVNALELDDSALYLCASSFGSDSGYTFGSGTRLTVV.

The chain is built from TRBV5-1 and TRBJ2-7, with 14 bases that match TRBD2. Germline values: CDR1 SGHRS, CDR2 YFSETQ. The trim removed 4 bases at V and 6 bases at J, leaving 6 bases unmatched. The CDR3 is made up of 15 amino acids. The chain's CDR3 is CASSGGTSGSSEQYF. The CDR3 region has the DNA TGCGCCAGCAGCGGCGGGACTAGCGGGAGCTCCGAGCAGTACTTC.

V usage is TRBV27 and J usage is TRBJ2-5; 8 nucleotides line up with TRBD2. The germline V gene encodes CDR1 MNHEY and CDR2 SMNVEV (reference sequence). The CDR3 length is 16 residues. Trimming at V came to 5 bases and at J to 3 bases, leaving 11 bases not matched to a gene. The CDR3 DNA sequence: TGTGCCAGCAGTCTTACTTCGAGCGGGGGAAAAGAGACCCAGTACTTC. This sequence encodes CASSLTSSGGKETQYF.

The CDR3 is CASSQLGWTGDTEAFF. CDR3 DNA: TGCGCCAGCAGCCAGCTAGGATGGACCGGGGACACTGAAGCTTTCTTT. The V and J genes are TRBV5-1 and TRBJ1-1; D unresolved. The CDR3 is 16 amino acids. V dropped 4 bases and J dropped 3 bases, with 19 bases sitting between them. Germline V gene lookup returns CDR1 SGHRS and CDR2 YFSETQ.

The chain couples TRBV19 to TRBJ1-2; the D is unclear. V gave up 2 bases and J gave up 8 bases, with 24 bases separating them. The CDR3 contains 17 residues. From germline, CDR1 is LNHDA and CDR2 SQIVND (reference sequence). The chain's CDR3 is CASSIMKGAGSMRGYTF. The CDR3 region has the DNA TGTGCCAGTAGTATAATGAAAGGAGCGGGATCAATGCGGGGCTACACCTTC.

The genes are TRBV11-2 and TRBJ2-7; TRBD1 matches 7 bases. CDR1 SGHAT and CDR2 FQNNGV come from the germline V gene. This CDR3 contains 14 residues. With V trimmed by 3 bases and J by 2 bases, 4 bases remained unmatched. The CDR3 loop is CASSFPGQAYEQYF. The CDR3 bases are TGTGCCAGCAGCTTCCCTGGACAGGCCTACGAGCAGTACTTC. Combining the CDR3 with reference TRBV11-2 and TRBJ2-7 gives the whole variable domain EAGVAQSPRYKIIEKRQSVAFWCNPISGHATLYWYQQILGQGPKLLIQFQNNGVVDDSQLPKDRFSAERLKGVDSTLKIQPAKLEDSAVYLCASSFPGQAYEQYFGPGTRLTVT.

V is TRBV7-9 and J is TRBJ1-1, with D hard to call. V was cut by 2 bases and J by 3 bases, with 10 bases left in between. Germline assignment: CDR1 SEHNR and CDR2 FQNEAQ (reference sequence). The CDR3 has 14 amino acids. The CDR3 is CASSLLGDYTEAFF. CDR3 in DNA: TGTGCCAGCAGCTTATTGGGAGACTACACTGAAGCTTTCTTT.

The count of this clone is one. The V and J genes are TRBV30 and TRBJ2-3, with D perhaps matching TRBD2 (5 bases). V gave up 8 bases and J gave up 2 bases, with 14 bases separating them. Germline CDR1 reads GTSNPN; CDR2 reads SVGIG (reference sequence). CDR3 length: 13 residues. As DNA, the CDR3 is TGTGCCCGAGGGAGCGGAACCACAGATACGCAGTATTTT. Translation gives CARGSGTTDTQYF.

This chain joins TRBV5-1 and TRBJ2-1; D may be TRBD2 (5 bases). Trimming took 1 base from V and 0 from J, leaving 14 bases between them. The CDR3 covers 17 residues. Germline values: CDR1 SGHRS, CDR2 YFSETQ. The CDR3 sequence: CASSLYRGVSSYNEQFF. DNA of the CDR3: TGCGCCAGCAGCTTGTATCGGGGAGTAAGCTCCTACAATGAGCAGTTCTTC.

This chain links TRBV6-6 with TRBJ2-7; no clear D. Per the germline V gene, CDR1 is MNHNY and CDR2 is SVGAGI (reference sequence). The V gene lost 4 bases and the J gene lost 6 bases, with 16 bases spanning the gap. The CDR3 is 14 residues long. CDR3 bases: TGTGCCAGCAGTTTCAAAGAGCCCCCCTCCGAGCAGTACTTC. Its translation is CASSFKEPPSEQYF.

The chain combines TRBV5-6 with TRBJ2-4; D may be TRBD2 (5 bases). V was clipped by 6 bases and J by 13 bases, with 14 bases between them. The CDR3 runs 11 residues. CDR1 and CDR2 (germline): SGHDT, YYEEEE. CDR3 sequence: CASTLLEGQYF. The CDR3 coding sequence is TGTGCCAGCACCCTTTTAGAGGGCCAGTACTTC.

The V and J genes are TRBV19 and TRBJ1-1; D not certain. From germline, CDR1 is LNHDA and CDR2 SQIVND (reference sequence). The ends were cut back, 6 bases at V and 3 bases at J, with 8 bases in the middle. The CDR3 runs 12 residues. CDR3 sequence: CASRTFDTEAFF. The CDR3 nucleotides are TGTGCCAGTAGGACATTTGACACTGAAGCTTTCTTT.

J is TRBJ1-1 and V is TRBV4-1, with D uncertain. Per the germline V gene, CDR1 is MGHRA and CDR2 is YSYEKL. The CDR3 has 13 amino acids. The germline V and J ends were trimmed by 3 bases and 0 bases, with 5 bases remaining between them. CDR3 in amino acids: CASSHAVNTEAFF. Here the CDR3 DNA reads TGCGCCAGCAGCCACGCAGTGAACACTGAAGCTTTCTTT.

The genes are TRBV7-9 and TRBJ2-3; D call uncertain. The V and J ends lost 4 bases and 2 bases respectively, with 7 bases between them. CDR1 is SEHNR, CDR2 FQNEAQ, per germline (reference sequence). CDR3 size: 13 residues. CDR3 loop: CASSYGDTDTQYF. DNA for the CDR3: TGTGCCAGCAGCTACGGAGACACAGATACGCAGTATTTT.

V and J are TRBV7-3 and TRBJ2-7; a possible D gene is TRBD1 (6 bases). Germline V gene lookup returns CDR1 SGHTA and CDR2 FQGTGA. V was cut by 2 bases and J by 5 bases, with 10 bases left in between. The CDR3 is 13 amino acids. CDR3 residues: CASSLQAGDEQYF. CDR3 sequence (DNA): TGTGCCAGCAGCTTACAGGCAGGGGACGAGCAGTACTTC.

The J gene is TRBJ2-7, the V gene TRBV11-1; weak D call: TRBD2 (6 bases). The CDR3 runs to 14 residues. CDR1 and CDR2 from the germline V gene are SGHAT and FQDESV (reference sequence). V lost 7 bases and J 0 bases, leaving 13 bases between the germline ends. Here the CDR3 DNA reads TGTGCCAGCAACAGAGCGGGCAGCTCCTACGAGCAGTACTTC. This translates into CASNRAGSSYEQYF. Variable domain in full (rest from reference TRBV11-1 and TRBJ2-7): EAEVAQSPRYKITEKSQAVAFWCDPISGHATLYWYRQILGQGPELLVQFQDESVVDDSQLPKDRFSAERLKGVDSTLKIQPAELGDSAMYLCASNRAGSSYEQYFGPGTRLTVT.

The gene calls are TRBV2 and TRBJ1-1; possibly TRBD1 for D (5 bases). The CDR3 consists of 13 residues. Per the germline V gene, CDR1 is SNHLY and CDR2 is FYNNEI. The germline V and J ends were trimmed by 7 bases and 1 base, with 10 bases remaining between them. CDR3 sequence: CASTRDRNTEAFF. The CDR3 DNA reads TGTGCCAGCACCAGAGACAGGAACACTGAAGCTTTCTTT.

This CDR3 is CSVDPWVGQVKTNEKLFF. Here the CDR3 DNA reads TGCAGCGTAGATCCATGGGTGGGACAGGTAAAAACTAATGAAAAACTGTTTTTT. J is TRBJ1-4 and V is TRBV29-1; 8 positions agree with TRBD1. V lost 6 bases and J lost 1; bases outside the gene matches: 16. The CDR3 is 18 residues long. CDR1 and CDR2 (germline): SQVTM, ANQGSEA. The full variable domain, in which reference TRBV29-1 and TRBJ1-4 provide the parts outside the CDR3, is SAVISQKPSRDICQRGTSLTIQCQVDSQVTMMFWYRQQPGQSLTLIATANQGSEATYESGFVIDKFPISRPNLTFSTLTVSNMSPEDSSIYLCSVDPWVGQVKTNEKLFFGSGTQLSVL.

The rearrangement joins TRBV14 to TRBJ2-1; maybe TRBD2 (5 bases). The CDR3 sequence is 16 residues long. Germline values: CDR1 SGHDN, CDR2 FVKESK. Trimming took 4 bases from V and 4 from J, leaving 17 bases between them. CDR3 nucleotides: TGTGCCAGCAGCCTACGAACTAGTTGGGGATACAATGAGCAGTTCTTC. Residues: CASSLRTSWGYNEQFF.

This clone was observed once. CDR3 protein: CASSLGITGGAYEQYF. The CDR3 DNA sequence: TGTGCCAGCAGCTTAGGAATTACAGGGGGAGCCTACGAGCAGTACTTC. The gene calls are TRBV7-9 and TRBJ2-7; the match to TRBD1 covers 8 bases. The CDR3 contains 16 residues. After removal of 1 base from V and 2 bases from J, the junction contained 7 bases not matched to a gene. Germline loops: CDR1 SEHNR, CDR2 FQNEAQ (reference sequence).

This clone was detected a few times. The V call is TRBV4-1, the J call TRBJ1-1; 10 bases line up with TRBD1. Germline CDR1 MGHRA, CDR2 YSYEKL. The J segment lost 3 bases and the V segment lost 8 bases, leaving 15 bases of the junction unmatched. CDR3 length: 17 amino acids. The CDR3 is CASSKSTGGVWDTEAFF. DNA of the CDR3: TGCGCCAGCTCTAAATCGACAGGGGGCGTATGGGACACTGAAGCTTTCTTT.